The 9 T cell receptor beta chains presented below share a single source sample, sequenced in a study of a mutant IDH1 vaccine in newly diagnosed glioma. The time point is: week 47, end of study. One vaccine dose held 300 ug of mutant IDH1 20-mer peptide and came with topical imiquimod. No antigen is known for these receptors. TCRdb's copy holds only in-frame clones and misses some; the assay was immunoSEQ multiplex PCR. The table shows 24,000 or so clones, with more than 70% occurring only once. The material sequenced was PBMCs, taken from a glioma patient whose treatment included an IDH1 peptide vaccine. Receptors originate from a man aged 35-49 years with glioma.

The chain links TRBV7-2 to TRBJ2-5, with D perhaps matching TRBD1 (6 bases). This CDR3 is 13 amino acids long. Trimming took off 7 bases at V and 5 bases at J, with 14 bases between the two ends. Germline CDR1 SGHTA, CDR2 FQGNSA. CDR3 sequence reads: CASTRDRRETQYF. In DNA, the CDR3 is TGTGCCAGCACCAGAGACAGGAGGGAGACCCAGTACTTC.

CDR3 region: CASSSRYYEQYF. CDR3 nucleotides: TGTGCCAGCAGCTCGAGGTATTACGAGCAGTACTTC. V and J are TRBV28 and TRBJ2-7; no reliable D call. The CDR3 is 12 amino acids. V lost 6 bases to trimming and J lost 4 bases, with 10 bases between them. CDR1 and CDR2 (germline): MDHEN, SYDVKM.

The chain recombines TRBV7-2 with TRBJ1-4; D gene unclear. The CDR3 runs 14 residues. CDR1 and CDR2 (germline): SGHTA, FQGNSA. Deletions cut 0 bases from V and 0 bases from J, with 2 bases between. The CDR3 loop is CASSLAATNEKLFF. The CDR3 DNA is TGTGCCAGCAGCTTAGCCGCAACTAATGAAAAACTGTTTTTT.

This chain uses TRBV27 with TRBJ1-5; D unclear. Trimming pared 1 base from V and 4 bases from J, leaving 5 bases between. The germline V gene encodes CDR1 MNHEY and CDR2 SMNVEV (reference sequence). There are 13 residues in the CDR3. CDR3 sequence: CASSLLGNQPQHF. The CDR3 DNA follows: TGTGCCAGCAGTTTATTGGGGAATCAGCCCCAGCATTTT.

The gene calls are TRBV5-6 and TRBJ2-5; 7 bases line up with TRBD2. This CDR3 has 14 amino acids. Germline V lookup: CDR1 SGHDT, CDR2 YYEEEE. The junction had 5 bases not matched to a gene; V was cut back by 1 base and J by 5 bases. The chain's CDR3 is CASSLLAGVETQYF. The CDR3 DNA is TGTGCCAGCAGCTTGCTGGCGGGAGTCGAGACCCAGTACTTC.

V usage is TRBV2 and J usage is TRBJ2-1; a possible D gene is TRBD2 (5 bases). CDR1 SNHLY and CDR2 FYNNEI come from the germline V gene. V dropped 4 bases and J dropped 2 bases, with 18 bases sitting between them. This CDR3 is built from 17 residues. CDR3 amino acids: CASSGSGVLSPYNEQFF. In DNA, the CDR3 is TGTGCCAGCAGTGGTTCCGGGGTTCTGAGCCCCTACAATGAGCAGTTCTTC.

The chain has TRBV29-1 and TRBJ2-1; 7 positions agree with TRBD1. This CDR3 has 14 residues. Germline trimming cut 7 bases from V and 5 bases from J; bases unmatched to any gene: 11. Germline loops: CDR1 SQVTM, CDR2 ANQGSEA. CDR3 sequence reads: CSGAGAGTDNEQFF. The CDR3 DNA is TGCAGCGGTGCTGGGGCCGGGACAGACAATGAGCAGTTCTTC.

The rearrangement joins TRBV19 to TRBJ1-2, with 8 positions matching TRBD1. CDR1 and CDR2 (germline): LNHDA, SQIVND (reference sequence). The junction had 3 bases not matched to a gene; V was cut back by 8 bases and J by 1 base. The CDR3 sequence is 13 residues long. CDR3 sequence: CASRQGINYGYTF. CDR3 coding DNA: TGTGCCAGTCGACAGGGGATTAACTATGGCTACACCTTC.

The CDR3 nucleotides read TGTGCCAGCAGTGAACCAGCGGTTGCCTACGAGCAGTACTTC. It translates to CASSEPAVAYEQYF. The chain carries TRBV6-1 and TRBJ2-7; maybe TRBD2 (5 bases). CDR3 length: 14 amino acids. V gave up 2 bases and J gave up 2 bases, with 10 bases separating them. CDR1 and CDR2 (germline): MNHNS, SASEGT.